Presented here are 17 T cell receptor beta chains from one specimen sequenced in a study of regulatory T cells in long-lasting Graves disease. Regarding time point: persistent/refractory GD, antithyroid drugs over 5 years with positive TRAb. PBMC-derived RNA was used for the TCR library. Building the TCR beta libraries relied on iRepertoire HTBI primers, and CDR3 regions underwent Arm-PCR. A single record per CDR3 protein comes from TCRdb applying MiXCR to the multiplex PCR reads. There are approximately 380,000 distinct CDR3 sequences in the sample; less than 25% occur only once, and 20% lies in the top ten. The starting material was peripheral blood mononuclear cells (PBMCs), obtained when the disease was refractory, from a patient treated with antithyroid drugs. The source is a female donor with Graves disease.

CDR3 sequence: CSAIRVSREAQYF. The CDR3 DNA reads TGCAGTGCTATCAGGGTATCGCGGGAGGCCCAGTACTTC. The chain employs TRBV20-1 and TRBJ2-5, with 8 bases that match TRBD2. V was clipped by 4 bases and J by 9 bases; unmatched bases: 10. CDR1 is DFQATT, CDR2 SNEGSKA, per germline (reference sequence). This CDR3 spans 13 amino acids.

The V and J genes are TRBV12-3 or TRBV12-4 and TRBJ2-7, with 8 bases identical to TRBD2. The CDR3 is 17 amino acids. Unmatched junction bases numbered 17, after V lost 8 bases and J lost 2 bases. CDR3 in amino acids: CASSTRGGSTGTYEQYF. The CDR3 DNA sequence: TGTGCCAGCTCAACTCGGGGGGGCAGTACGGGTACCTACGAGCAGTACTTC.

The V call is TRBV6-1, the J call TRBJ2-1; TRBD2 matches 7 bases. Germline V gene sequence: CDR1 MNHNS, CDR2 SASEGT. The CDR3 loop spans 13 amino acids. The trim removed 5 bases at V and 11 bases at J, leaving 9 bases unmatched. The CDR3 coding sequence is TGTGCCAGCAGTCCCGGGACTAAAGAGAAGCAGTTCTTC. Its translation is CASSPGTKEKQFF.

The chain employs TRBV27 and TRBJ2-5, with D uncertain. V gave up 4 bases and J gave up 3 bases, with 12 bases separating them. The CDR3 contains 14 residues. The germline CDR1 and CDR2 sequences are MNHEY and SMNVEV (reference sequence). This chain's CDR3 is CASSSVERKETQYF. The DNA for the CDR3 is TGTGCCAGCAGTTCCGTGGAGAGAAAAGAGACCCAGTACTTC.

The V call is TRBV20-1, the J call TRBJ2-5; 9 bases align to TRBD2. Germline values: CDR1 DFQATT, CDR2 SNEGSKA (reference sequence). The CDR3 sequence is 15 residues long. Trimming at V came to 6 bases and at J to 2 bases, leaving 10 bases not matched to a gene. CDR3 region: CSAPNSRGGQETQYF. CDR3 sequence (DNA): TGCAGTGCGCCCAATTCGCGGGGGGGACAAGAGACCCAGTACTTC.

This chain uses TRBV27 with TRBJ2-7, with 7 bases matching TRBD2. Germline V gene sequence: CDR1 MNHEY, CDR2 SMNVEV (reference sequence). The trim removed 5 bases at V and 2 bases at J, leaving 6 bases unmatched. This CDR3 has 14 amino acids. DNA of the CDR3: TGTGCCAGCAGTGTTACTAGCGAGGCCTACGAGCAGTACTTC. It specifies CASSVTSEAYEQYF.

This clonotype was detected many times. CDR3: CASSLGELSDYGYTF. CDR3 bases: TGTGCCAGCAGCTTAGGGGAGTTGTCCGACTATGGCTACACCTTC. This chain uses TRBV11-2 with TRBJ1-2; no firm D call. The ends were cut back, 1 base at V and 3 bases at J, with 12 bases in the middle. This CDR3 is 15 amino acids long. The V gene's germline CDR1 is SGHAT and CDR2 FQNNGV. The whole variable domain, filled in from reference TRBV11-2 and TRBJ1-2, reads EAGVAQSPRYKIIEKRQSVAFWCNPISGHATLYWYQQILGQGPKLLIQFQNNGVVDDSQLPKDRFSAERLKGVDSTLKIQPAKLEDSAVYLCASSLGELSDYGYTFGSGTRLTVV.

The sample holds many counts of this clonotype. For the CDR3, the DNA is TGTGCCAGCAGTCCCCCCGGGACAGTTAATGAAAAACTGTTTTTT. Translating it yields CASSPPGTVNEKLFF. The rearrangement links TRBV28 to TRBJ1-4; 7 bases map to TRBD1. The CDR3 is 15 residues long. Germline CDR1 reads MDHEN; CDR2 reads SYDVKM. The junction had 7 bases not matched to a gene; V was cut back by 5 bases and J by 4 bases.

The chain uses TRBV6-1 and TRBJ2-7; tentatively, D is TRBD1 (5 bases). V lost 5 bases and J 6 bases, leaving 8 bases between the germline ends. The V gene's germline CDR1 is MNHNS and CDR2 SASEGT. The CDR3 has 11 residues. The CDR3 region is CASSKGPEQYF. The DNA of the CDR3 is TGTGCCAGCAGTAAGGGGCCCGAGCAGTACTTC.

The chain links TRBV7-3 to TRBJ2-3, with a weak D call TRBD2 (6 bases). CDR1 and CDR2 (germline): SGHTA, FQGTGA. V was trimmed by 2 bases and J by 4 bases, leaving 13 bases between them. The CDR3 covers 15 residues. CDR3 sequence reads: CASSLFLASPDTQYF. The CDR3 nucleotides read TGTGCCAGCAGCTTATTCCTAGCGTCACCAGATACGCAGTATTTT. The full variable domain, with the rest looked up from reference TRBV7-3 and TRBJ2-3, is GAGVSQTPSNKVTEKGKYVELRCDPISGHTALYWYRQSLGQGPEFLIYFQGTGAADDSGLPNDRFFAVRPEGSVSTLKIQRTERGDSAVYLCASSLFLASPDTQYFGPGTRLTVL.

This clonotype was counted a few times. This sequence joins TRBV13 and TRBJ2-5; tentative D call: TRBD2 (6 bases). Germline V lookup: CDR1 PRHDT, CDR2 FYEKMQ (reference sequence). Trimming pared 4 bases from V and 0 bases from J, leaving 12 bases between. CDR3 length: 15 amino acids. The CDR3 sequence is CASSSLGGDQETQYF. CDR3 in DNA: TGTGCCAGCAGCTCCCTGGGGGGTGACCAAGAGACCCAGTACTTC.

This clonotype showed up many times. In nucleotides, the CDR3 is TGTGCCAGCAGTTTAACAGGGGCAGGGATTTTCTCTGGGGCCAACGTCCTGACTTTC. Translated: CASSLTGAGIFSGANVLTF. V usage is TRBV27 and J usage is TRBJ2-6; 7 nucleotides agree with TRBD1. V lost 2 bases, J lost 0 bases, and 10 bases stayed unmatched. This CDR3 contains 19 residues. Germline V gene sequence: CDR1 MNHEY, CDR2 SMNVEV (reference sequence).

This clonotype came up a few times. Given the absence of the conserved phenylalanine or tryptophan at the CDR3 end, a read error is likely. The chain carries TRBV7-9 and TRBJ1-3; D gene uncertain. The germline V and J ends were trimmed by 8 bases and 4 bases, with 15 bases remaining between them. Germline CDR1 is SEHNR and CDR2 is FQNEAQ (reference sequence). The CDR3 contains 14 residues. CDR3 amino acids: CASLETRPGNTIYL. CDR3 sequence (DNA): TGTGCCAGCCTCGAGACTAGGCCAGGAAACACCATATATTTG.

The table lists this clonotype with many counts. The chain employs TRBV12-3 or TRBV12-4 and TRBJ1-5; no reliable D call. The V gene lost 3 bases and the J gene lost 6 bases, with 12 bases spanning the gap. This CDR3 is 14 amino acids long. The CDR3 loop is CASSFGQDGQPQHF. CDR3 nucleotides: TGTGCCAGCAGTTTTGGGCAGGATGGTCAGCCCCAGCATTTT.

The chain employs TRBV19 and TRBJ2-2; 7 nucleotides agree with TRBD2. V lost 5 bases and J lost 5; bases outside the gene matches: 11. Germline loops: CDR1 LNHDA, CDR2 SQIVND (reference sequence). The CDR3 contains 16 residues. The CDR3 reads CASSQQGTGGTGELFF. The CDR3 DNA reads as TGTGCCAGTAGTCAGCAGGGTACCGGGGGGACCGGGGAGCTGTTTTTT. Full variable domain (remainder filled in from reference TRBV19 and TRBJ2-2): DGGITQSPKYLFRKEGQNVTLSCEQNLNHDAMYWYRQDPGQGLRLIYYSQIVNDFQKGDIAEGYSVSREKKESFPLTVTSAQKNPTAFYLCASSQQGTGGTGELFFGEGSRLTVL.

The chain links TRBV20-1 to TRBJ2-7, with 10 bases fitting TRBD2. The CDR3 sequence is 15 residues long. Germline V gene data show CDR1 as DFQATT and CDR2 as SNEGSKA (reference sequence). The V gene end was trimmed by 1 base and the J gene end by 5 bases; junction bases not matched to a gene: 8. CDR3 nucleotide sequence: TGCAGTGCTAGAGCGAACCTAGCGGGAGCAAACGAGCAGTACTTC. Amino acids: CSARANLAGANEQYF.

The rearrangement links TRBV24-1 to TRBJ1-1; 9 bases align to TRBD1. J gave up 11 bases and V 5 bases, and 11 bases lay outside the gene matches. This CDR3 region has 14 residues. Germline CDR1 reads KGHDR; CDR2 reads SFDVKD. The CDR3 DNA reads TGTGCCACCAGTGCTGGGGACAGGGTCGGCGGGGCTTTCTTT. Its translation: CATSAGDRVGGAFF.